This TCR beta chain is drawn from a study of T-cell memory formation after mild COVID-19. From germline, CDR1 is MGHRA and CDR2 YSYEKL. Between the trimmed V and J ends, which lost 6 bases and 4 bases, there was a span of 15 bases. CDR3 length: 15 amino acids. One entry per CDR3 protein, called by TCRdb with MiXCR from the 5' RACE reads. The sample has 190,000 or so distinct CDR3 sequences, roughly 23% seen once. The rearrangement links TRBV4-1 to TRBJ2-2; tentative D call: TRBD2 (7 bases). The receptor comes from an adult woman who had mild COVID-19 (a few samples of this study predate the infection). Cell type and time point are not known. Sequencing was performed on PBMCs or a T cell subset sorted from them (not recorded which). CDR3 sequence reads: CASRGGGRGTGELFF. The CDR3 coding sequence is TGCGCCAGCAGAGGGGGGGGCCGGGGCACCGGGGAGCTGTTTTTT.